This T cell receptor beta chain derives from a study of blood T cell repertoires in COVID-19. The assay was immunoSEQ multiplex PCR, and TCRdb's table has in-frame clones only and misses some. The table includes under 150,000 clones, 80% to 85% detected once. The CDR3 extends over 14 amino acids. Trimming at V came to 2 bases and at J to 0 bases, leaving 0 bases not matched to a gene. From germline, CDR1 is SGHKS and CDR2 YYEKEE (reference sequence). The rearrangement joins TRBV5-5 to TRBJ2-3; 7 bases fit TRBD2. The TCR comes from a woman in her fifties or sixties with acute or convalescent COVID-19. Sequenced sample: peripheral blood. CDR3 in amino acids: CASSFSGSTDTQYF. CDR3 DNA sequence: TGTGCCAGCAGCTTTAGCGGGAGCACAGATACGCAGTATTTT.